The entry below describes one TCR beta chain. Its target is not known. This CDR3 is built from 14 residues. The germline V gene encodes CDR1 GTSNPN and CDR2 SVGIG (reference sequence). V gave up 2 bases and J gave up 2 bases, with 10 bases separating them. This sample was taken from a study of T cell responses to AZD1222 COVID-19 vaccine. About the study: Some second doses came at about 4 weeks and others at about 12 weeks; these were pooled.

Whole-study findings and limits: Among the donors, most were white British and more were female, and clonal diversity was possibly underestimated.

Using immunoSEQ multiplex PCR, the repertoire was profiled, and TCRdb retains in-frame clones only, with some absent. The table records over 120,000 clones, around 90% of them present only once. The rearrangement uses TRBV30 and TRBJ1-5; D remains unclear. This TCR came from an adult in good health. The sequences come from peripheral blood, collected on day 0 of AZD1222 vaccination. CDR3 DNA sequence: TGTGCCTGGAGTCCCGGTTCGGGCAATCAGCCCCAGCATTTT. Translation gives CAWSPGSGNQPQHF.